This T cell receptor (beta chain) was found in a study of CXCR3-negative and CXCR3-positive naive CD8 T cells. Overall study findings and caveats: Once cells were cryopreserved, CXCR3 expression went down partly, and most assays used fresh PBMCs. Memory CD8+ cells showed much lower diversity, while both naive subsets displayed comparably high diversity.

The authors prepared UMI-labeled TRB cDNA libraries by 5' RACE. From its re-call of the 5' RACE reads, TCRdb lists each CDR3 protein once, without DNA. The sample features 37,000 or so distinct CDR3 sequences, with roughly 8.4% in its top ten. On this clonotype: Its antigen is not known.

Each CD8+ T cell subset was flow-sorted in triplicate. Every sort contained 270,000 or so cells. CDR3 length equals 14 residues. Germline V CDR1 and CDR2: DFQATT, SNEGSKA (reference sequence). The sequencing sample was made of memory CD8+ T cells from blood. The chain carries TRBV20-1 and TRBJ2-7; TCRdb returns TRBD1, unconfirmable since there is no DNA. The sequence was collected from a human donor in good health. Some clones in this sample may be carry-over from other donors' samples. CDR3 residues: CSASSRGIIYEQYF.